Described below is a single T cell receptor beta chain sequence and its context. No antigen is known for it. Within one base of it there is no much larger clone, and no base qualities were kept. This record comes from a study of early T cells in non-severe SARS-CoV-2 infection (dated by TCRdb to about 2021). The study in broad terms: Because TCR sequencing was done on bulk RNA from unsorted whole blood, the alpha and beta chains could not be paired. Overall study outcomes, separate from this receptor: Matching against VDJdb was skewed toward anti-spike CD8 responses, likely underestimated virus-specific expansions, and missed private and CD4 specificities.

The study was a case-control design nested within a healthcare worker cohort in London, UK, with weekly nasopharyngeal swab PCR tests and blood sampling. Healthcare workers were recruited between 23 and 31 March 2020, during the week of the UK lockdown, and were followed weekly for up to roughly 15 weeks. The CDR3 runs 19 amino acids, cysteine and phenylalanine included. Of the read, only the CDR3 DNA is kept; its 57 bases are in frame from base 1. The germline ends are 23 bases apart after V is trimmed by 4 bases and J by 1 base. Library generation was performed with 5' RACE. Sequencer: NextSeq 500. Unique molecular identifiers were attached to individual cDNA molecules in the TCR library protocol so that sequencing error and PCR bias could be corrected. Sequencing covered both TCR alpha and beta chains, and within each sample the abundances of alpha and beta sequences were tightly co-correlated. The authors' pipeline ran thus. Decombinator V4 was used to annotate the V gene, J gene and CDR3 of the TCR sequences. Expanded TCRs were defined as changing significantly between any two time points under a Poisson model with p below 0.0001. TCR abundances were normalised to the total number of TCRs sequenced per sample and expressed as counts per million. TRAV1-2 paired with TRAJ12, TRAJ20 or TRAJ33 defined MAIT TCRs, while TRAV10 paired with TRAJ18 defined iNKT TCRs. A search of VDJdb, accessed on 1 November 2021, was run for TCRs annotated to CMV, EBV and SARS-CoV-2, with TCRs annotated for multiple antigens excluded. TCRdb took the public reads, trimmed them with fastp at Q25, ran MiXCR for clone calling and kept in-frame beta chains. Rows matching on CDR3 protein sequence are summarized as one entry with the most common DNA and genes. For this entry, the V and J calls and clone size follow TCRdb and not the study's own pipeline. Across this sample there are roughly 20,000 distinct CDR3 sequences, with more than 4.5% seen only once. Approximately 5% of the sample belongs to the ten largest clones.

Sequencing input: whole blood. The chain is encoded by TRBV5-7 joined to TRBJ2-2; too little of a D gene remains to name it. TRBV5-7 has ORF status, its function being uncertain. This TCR derives from an adult who was a healthcare worker with PCR-confirmed SARS-CoV-2 infection or an uninfected control (not recorded which). The DNA is TGTGCCAGCAGCGCCGCACACCGGACCAAAAAGGGGAACACCGGGGAGCTGTTTTTT. Its amino acids are CASSAAHRTKKGNTGELFF.